The 29 T cell receptor beta chains below were found in one sample sequenced in a study of T-cell memory formation after mild COVID-19. TCRdb processed the 5' RACE reads anew with MiXCR; each CDR3 protein has one entry. The table records 120,000 or so distinct CDR3 sequences, about 17% of them present only once. The sample was PBMCs or a T cell subset sorted from them (not recorded which). The receptor source for this set is a man younger than 35 who had mild COVID-19 (a few samples of this study predate the infection). Cell type and time point are not known.

The V and J genes are TRBV5-1 and TRBJ2-1, with TRBD2 identical over 13 bases. The CDR3 runs 20 residues. Germline-derived CDR1 and CDR2 are SGHRS and YFSETQ. J was trimmed by 0 bases and V by 0 bases; bases with no gene match: 9. The CDR3, as DNA: TGCGCCAGCAGCTTGGACTTGCGACTAGCGGGGGGCAGCTCCTACAATGAGCAGTTCTTC. Translation: CASSLDLRLAGGSSYNEQFF.

This rearrangement joins TRBV24-1 to TRBJ2-3, with D tentatively TRBD2 (6 bases). CDR1 KGHDR and CDR2 SFDVKD come from the germline V gene. The CDR3 runs 12 residues. Between the trimmed V and J ends, which lost 7 bases and 8 bases, there was a span of 12 bases. The chain's CDR3 is CATSNSGSTQYF. In DNA, the CDR3 is TGTGCCACCAGCAACTCCGGGAGTACGCAGTATTTT.

This clonotype occurred a few times. The chain has TRBV5-1 and TRBJ2-2; a possible D gene is TRBD1 (6 bases). Germline CDR1 SGHRS, CDR2 YFSETQ. V was clipped by 4 bases and J by 2 bases, with 15 bases between them. This CDR3 contains 16 residues. This CDR3 is CASSGAGTYNTGELFF. CDR3 in DNA: TGCGCCAGCAGCGGCGCCGGGACATACAACACCGGGGAGCTGTTTTTT.

The V call is TRBV24-1, the J call TRBJ2-3; the match to TRBD2 covers 8 bases. The CDR3 loop spans 14 amino acids. V shed 4 bases and J 4 bases; nucleotides not matched to a gene: 3. From germline, CDR1 is KGHDR and CDR2 SFDVKD. In nucleotides, the CDR3 is TGTGCCACCAGTGACCCCGGGAGGGCAGATACGCAGTATTTT. Amino acid sequence: CATSDPGRADTQYF.

The table lists this clonotype with a few counts. V is TRBV2 and J is TRBJ2-7, with D perhaps TRBD1 (5 bases). This CDR3 comprises 14 residues. Looked up from germline, CDR1 is SNHLY and CDR2 is FYNNEI. V was cut by 5 bases and J by 4 bases, with 15 bases left in between. DNA for the CDR3: TGTGCCAGCAGTCTTTCAGGGCCGTGGTACGAGCAGTACTTC. Protein sequence: CASSLSGPWYEQYF.

The genes are TRBV6-1 and TRBJ1-2, with TRBD1 matching over 8 bases. The CDR3 length is 13 residues. Losses at the gene ends were 6 bases for V and 3 bases for J; bases not matched to a gene: 3. In germline, CDR1 is MNHNS, CDR2 SASEGT. The CDR3 sequence is CASSNRGDYGYTF. CDR3 DNA sequence: TGTGCCAGCAGCAACAGGGGGGACTATGGCTACACCTTC.

The V gene is TRBV7-6, the J gene TRBJ2-1; no clear D gene. The CDR3 is 12 amino acids. V was pared by 5 bases and J by 10 bases, with 12 bases between. The V gene's germline CDR1 is SGHVS and CDR2 FNYEAQ. CDR3 sequence (DNA): TGTGCCAGCAGCCTTAGGTTTGAGGAGCAGTTCTTC. Its translation is CASSLRFEEQFF.

This clonotype appeared a few times. The rearrangement joins TRBV7-2 to TRBJ2-2; no firm D call. In germline, CDR1 is SGHTA, CDR2 FQGNSA. This CDR3 comprises 15 residues. The V end was cut by 1 base, the J end by 16 bases, with 22 bases between. The CDR3 loop is CASSLVGGPSVTAFF. DNA for the CDR3: TGTGCCAGCAGCTTAGTGGGCGGACCGTCCGTGACTGCGTTTTTT. Full variable domain (outside the CDR3, taken from reference TRBV7-2 and TRBJ2-2): GAGVSQSPSNKVTEKGKDVELRCDPISGHTALYWYRQSLGQGLEFLIYFQGNSAPDKSGLPSDRFSAERTGGSVSTLTIQRTQQEDSAVYLCASSLVGGPSVTAFFGEGSRLTVL.

Ten or more counts support this clonotype. The chain carries TRBV5-1 and TRBJ2-1; D remains unclear. This CDR3 is 13 amino acids long. Germline CDR1 and CDR2: SGHRS and YFSETQ. V dropped 0 bases and J dropped 4 bases, with 5 bases sitting between them. The CDR3 nucleotides read TGCGCCAGCAGCTTGGACGGGTACAATGAGCAGTTCTTC. Amino acids: CASSLDGYNEQFF.

This clonotype was recorded a few times. The chain couples TRBV20-1 to TRBJ1-1, with D tentatively TRBD1 (5 bases). V dropped 4 bases and J dropped 3 bases, with 12 bases sitting between them. Germline V gives CDR1 DFQATT, CDR2 SNEGSKA (reference sequence). The CDR3 has 13 residues. CDR3 bases: TGCAGTGCTAAACGTTCGGGGCACACTGAAGCTTTCTTT. Amino acids: CSAKRSGHTEAFF.

This clonotype has only a few counts. The chain links TRBV7-2 to TRBJ2-3, with D perhaps given as TRBD1 or TRBD2 (5 bases each). V was cut by 11 bases and J by 0 bases, with 15 bases left in between. Germline V lookup: CDR1 SGHTA, CDR2 FQGNSA. The CDR3 is made up of 14 amino acids. CDR3 sequence: CASGTSSSTDTQYF. The CDR3 DNA is TGTGCCTCCGGGACGTCTTCTAGCACAGATACGCAGTATTTT.

This clonotype was counted only a few times. The chain recombines TRBV5-1 with TRBJ1-2; 8 nucleotides line up with TRBD1. The germline CDR1 and CDR2 sequences are SGHRS and YFSETQ. CDR3 length: 15 amino acids. The V and J ends lost 2 bases and 4 bases, in that order; junction bases with no gene match: 7. For the CDR3, the DNA is TGCGCCAGCAGCTTTGGGACAGGAGCCTCCTATGGCTACACCTTC. The encoded protein is CASSFGTGASYGYTF.

The chain couples TRBV12-3 or TRBV12-4 to TRBJ2-3; 11 bases match TRBD2. V dropped 6 bases and J dropped 13; count of bases not matched to a gene: 6. The CDR3 consists of 12 residues. This chain's CDR3 is CASSLSGGAKYF. Here the CDR3 DNA reads TGTGCCAGCAGCCTTAGCGGGGGGGCAAAGTATTTT.

The chain couples TRBV29-1 to TRBJ2-5; D is unclear. Germline CDR1 is SQVTM and CDR2 is ANQGSEA. This CDR3 region has 12 residues. Trimming shortened V by 3 bases and J by 5 bases, and 10 bases separated the two germline ends. CDR3 in amino acids: CSVEDQVETQYF. The CDR3 DNA follows: TGCAGCGTTGAGGACCAGGTGGAGACCCAGTACTTC.

As for this clonotype: Relative to the germline gene, one junction end is altered; a read error may explain this. This rearrangement joins TRBV7-7 to TRBJ2-1; possibly TRBD2 for D (5 bases). There are 15 residues in the CDR3. CDR1 is SSHAT and CDR2 is FNYEAQ in the germline V gene (reference sequence). As DNA, the CDR3 is TGTGCTAGCAGCCCCGGAGGTCGCTCCTACAATGAGCAGTTCTTC. This encodes CASSPGGRSYNEQFF. Full variable domain (outside the CDR3, taken from reference TRBV7-7 and TRBJ2-1): GAGVSQSPRYKVTKRGQDVTLRCDPISSHATLYWYQQALGQGPEFLTYFNYEAQPDKSGLPSDRFSAERPEGSISTLTIQRTEQRDSAMYRCASSPGGRSYNEQFFGPGTRLTVL.

The chain employs TRBV6-5 and TRBJ2-7, with unresolved D. The CDR3 length is 13 residues. Trimming took off 6 bases at V and 2 bases at J, with 11 bases between the two ends. Germline values: CDR1 MNHEY, CDR2 SVGAGI. The chain's CDR3 is CASSRAGAYEQYV. As DNA, the CDR3 is TGTGCCAGCAGCCGGGCTGGAGCCTACGAGCAGTACGTC.

The chain links TRBV4-3 to TRBJ2-2, with D possibly being TRBD1 or TRBD2 (5 bases each). V lost 1 base to trimming and J lost 7 bases, with 16 bases between them. The CDR3 is 16 residues long. Germline CDR1 and CDR2: LGHNA and YSLEER. CDR3 in amino acids: CASSQGAKGRYGELFF. DNA for the CDR3: TGCGCCAGCAGCCAAGGAGCCAAGGGACGATACGGGGAGCTGTTTTTT.

The chain has TRBV20-1 and TRBJ1-1; D unclear. Trimming left V 5 bases short and J 5 bases short, with 21 bases between. The CDR3 covers 15 residues. Germline CDR1 DFQATT, CDR2 SNEGSKA (reference sequence). CDR3 region: CSADPGDTSGTEAFF. CDR3 DNA: TGCAGTGCTGATCCCGGCGACACCTCGGGAACTGAAGCTTTCTTT.

The chain couples TRBV4-1 to TRBJ1-1; D gene ambiguous. Trimming left V 4 bases short and J 7 bases short, with 22 bases between. Germline V gene data show CDR1 as MGHRA and CDR2 as YSYEKL. The CDR3 covers 16 residues. CDR3 DNA sequence: TGCGCCAGCAGCCGAGCAAGTCCGCAGACCGGGCTTGAAGCTTTCTTT. Translating it yields CASSRASPQTGLEAFF.

This clonotype came up a few times. This chain joins TRBV20-1 and TRBJ2-7; 10 bases align to TRBD2. Trimming removed 6 bases from V and 2 bases from J; junction bases left unmatched: 4. Looked up from germline, CDR1 is DFQATT and CDR2 is SNEGSKA (reference sequence). This CDR3 region has 13 residues. The CDR3 protein is CSAQAGGAYEQYF. CDR3 sequence (DNA): TGCAGTGCCCAAGCGGGGGGGGCCTACGAGCAGTACTTC.

This clonotype was observed a handful of times. This rearrangement joins TRBV20-1 to TRBJ1-5; maybe TRBD1 (5 bases). The CDR3 spans 13 residues. Germline loops: CDR1 DFQATT, CDR2 SNEGSKA (reference sequence). V was trimmed by 2 bases and J by 5 bases, leaving 10 bases between them. DNA of the CDR3: TGCAGTGCTAGACAGGGTCTGGATCAGCCCCAGCATTTT. It translates to CSARQGLDQPQHF.

This clonotype has a handful of counts. The J gene is TRBJ1-5, the V gene TRBV20-1; 7 bases match TRBD1. The CDR3 is 13 residues long. Germline V gene data show CDR1 as DFQATT and CDR2 as SNEGSKA (reference sequence). After removal of 5 bases from V and 3 bases from J, the junction contained 4 bases not matched to a gene. The CDR3 DNA is TGCAGTGCTGGGACAGCAATCAATCAGCCCCAGCATTTT. This codes for CSAGTAINQPQHF.

This sequence joins TRBV7-9 and TRBJ1-1, with D possibly TRBD1 on 5 matching bases. Germline CDR1 is SEHNR and CDR2 is FQNEAQ (reference sequence). The CDR3 spans 14 residues. The V gene lost 5 bases and the J gene lost 9 bases, with 19 bases spanning the gap. The CDR3 spells CASSPQSGVGKAFF. The CDR3 coding sequence is TGTGCCAGCAGCCCCCAATCGGGGGTAGGGAAAGCTTTCTTT.

This clonotype was recorded a few times. This chain connects TRBV4-2 to TRBJ2-7; D tentatively fits TRBD1 or TRBD2 (5 bases each). CDR1 and CDR2 from the germline V gene are LGHNA and YNFKEQ. The V gene lost 6 bases and the J gene lost 1 base, with 16 bases spanning the gap. The CDR3 runs to 15 residues. The CDR3 DNA reads TGTGCCAGCAGGTGGGAGACAGTGGCTTCCTACGAGCAGTACTTC. It translates to CASRWETVASYEQYF.

This clonotype has at least ten counts. V gene TRBV7-2 combines with J gene TRBJ2-1; the D call may be TRBD1 or TRBD2 (6 bases each). The germline CDR1 and CDR2 sequences are SGHTA and FQGNSA. The V and J ends lost 4 bases and 3 bases respectively, with 13 bases between them. The CDR3 extends over 15 amino acids. CDR3 bases: TGTGCCAGCAGCTCGATAGGAGGGGGCTACAATGAGCAGTTCTTC. This sequence encodes CASSSIGGGYNEQFF.

The genes are TRBV5-1 and TRBJ2-1; 14 bases line up with TRBD2. Looked up from germline, CDR1 is SGHRS and CDR2 is YFSETQ. The CDR3 is 15 residues long. The trim removed 3 bases at V and 6 bases at J, leaving 2 bases unmatched. CDR3 bases: TGCGCCAGCAGCTGGGGGACTAGCGGGGGCAATGAGCAGTTCTTC. Its protein is CASSWGTSGGNEQFF.

This clonotype was detected only a few times. Sequence at one end of the junction differs from germline and may be a read error. The V gene is TRBV5-4, the J gene TRBJ2-7; 9 bases are a match to TRBD1. Germline CDR1 SGHNT, CDR2 YYREEE (reference sequence). The CDR3 is 10 amino acids. CDR3 sequence (DNA): TGTGCCAGCCTCAAGACAGGGGGTCCTTTC. The encoded protein is CASLKTGGPF.

In its sample, this clonotype was seen a few times. The gene calls are TRBV7-9 and TRBJ1-1; D is possibly TRBD1 (5 bases). This CDR3 spans 13 amino acids. Germline CDR1 reads SEHNR; CDR2 reads FQNEAQ (reference sequence). The ends were cut back, 7 bases at V and 3 bases at J, with 12 bases in the middle. The CDR3 DNA is TGTGCCAGCACCTTTTCGGGGGACACTGAAGCTTTCTTT. The encoded protein is CASTFSGDTEAFF.

This clonotype has more than one count but fewer than ten. J is TRBJ2-6 and V is TRBV20-1; tentatively, D is TRBD2 (6 bases). The length of the CDR3 is 17 residues. The germline V and J ends were trimmed by 6 bases and 0 bases, with 18 bases remaining between them. The germline V gene has CDR1 DFQATT and CDR2 SNEGSKA (reference sequence). CDR3 sequence reads: CSARRDSTLSGANVLTF. CDR3 bases: TGCAGTGCCAGACGGGACTCGACGCTCTCTGGGGCCAACGTCCTGACTTTC.